The 21 T cell receptor beta chains listed next were all sequenced from one sample in a study of blood T cell repertoires in COVID-19. The data were produced by immunoSEQ multiplex PCR, yet TCRdb's version contains in-frame clones alone and is incomplete. The data contain about 220,000 clones, 84% of them singletons. The sequenced sample was PBMCs or T cells enriched from blood (not recorded which). The receptors stem from a woman aged 40 to 50 who had recovered from COVID-19.

The V call is TRBV5-6, the J call TRBJ1-1; TRBD1 aligns across 7 bases. The junction had 3 bases not matched to a gene; V was cut back by 5 bases and J by 5 bases. Germline lookup yields CDR1 SGHDT and CDR2 YYEEEE. This CDR3 comprises 12 residues. The chain's CDR3 is CASRWGQTEAFF. The CDR3 DNA follows: TGTGCCAGCAGGTGGGGACAGACTGAAGCTTTCTTT.

This sequence joins TRBV5-4 and TRBJ2-3, with 8 bases that match TRBD2. The V and J ends lost 4 bases and 0 bases, in that order; junction bases with no gene match: 4. The germline CDR1 and CDR2 sequences are SGHNT and YYREEE (reference sequence). CDR3 length: 15 residues. The CDR3 DNA follows: TGTGCCAGCAGCCACCCGGGGGGGAGCACAGATACGCAGTATTTT. Translated: CASSHPGGSTDTQYF.

This clone was counted ten times or more. The chain uses TRBV25-1 and TRBJ1-5; weak D call: TRBD1 (6 bases). Germline V gene sequence: CDR1 MGHDK, CDR2 SYGVNS. The CDR3 covers 15 residues. Trimming shortened V by 4 bases and J by 3 bases, and 13 bases separated the two germline ends. The CDR3 DNA reads as TGTGCCAGCAGTGGTTCGGGACACCTCAATCAGCCCCAGCATTTT. This encodes CASSGSGHLNQPQHF.

This clone came up a few times. This chain connects TRBV7-8 to TRBJ1-4, with 7 nucleotides matching TRBD1. The CDR3 consists of 16 residues. CDR1 SGHVS and CDR2 FQNEAQ come from the germline V gene. V shed 0 bases and J 4 bases; nucleotides not matched to a gene: 5. The CDR3 region is CASSLANRGHNEKLFF. CDR3 nucleotides: TGTGCCAGCAGCTTAGCCAACAGGGGCCATAATGAAAAACTGTTTTTT.

This clone has just one count. This rearrangement joins TRBV2 to TRBJ2-2; TRBD1 might be the D (5 bases). Germline CDR1 reads SNHLY; CDR2 reads FYNNEI. The CDR3 consists of 13 residues. V was clipped by 11 bases and J by 6 bases, with 16 bases between them. The CDR3 here is CAGGRGISGELFF. Written as DNA, the CDR3 is TGTGCCGGCGGTAGGGGAATATCCGGGGAGCTGTTTTTT.

CDR3 sequence (DNA): TGTGCCAGCACGAAAAGCGGACAGGTCAATCAGCCCCAGCATTTT. It specifies CASTKSGQVNQPQHF. The J gene is TRBJ1-5, the V gene TRBV6-6; 7 nucleotides line up with TRBD1. Per germline, CDR1 MNHNY and CDR2 SVGAGI (reference sequence). The CDR3 sequence is 15 residues long. The junction had 9 bases not matched to a gene; V was cut back by 7 bases and J by 3 bases.

The chain recombines TRBV7-2 with TRBJ2-7; 14 bases line up with TRBD2. The CDR3 totals 16 residues. Germline trimming cut 0 bases from V and 6 bases from J; bases unmatched to any gene: 4. Germline V lookup: CDR1 SGHTA, CDR2 FQGNSA. The CDR3 loop reads CASSLAGTSGSGEQYF. CDR3 DNA sequence: TGTGCCAGCAGCTTAGCGGGGACTAGCGGGAGTGGCGAGCAGTACTTC.

The V call is TRBV19, the J call TRBJ2-7, with 9 nucleotides matching TRBD1. Germline-derived CDR1 and CDR2 are LNHDA and SQIVND (reference sequence). The junction had 9 bases not matched to a gene; V was cut back by 3 bases and J by 3 bases. The CDR3 totals 16 residues. The chain's CDR3 is CASSIPRDRDGYEQYF. As DNA, the CDR3 is TGTGCCAGTAGTATCCCCCGGGACAGGGACGGCTACGAGCAGTACTTC.

This rearrangement joins TRBV30 to TRBJ1-3; 7 bases agree with TRBD1. Per the germline V gene, CDR1 is GTSNPN and CDR2 is SVGIG (reference sequence). The V gene end was trimmed by 5 bases and the J gene end by 4 bases; junction bases not matched to a gene: 5. This CDR3 contains 13 residues. CDR3 region: CAWHPGQGNTIYF. CDR3 nucleotide sequence: TGTGCCTGGCATCCGGGACAGGGAAACACCATATATTTT.

The CDR3 bases are TGTGCCAGCGGACAGGCCTATGGCTACACCTTC. Translated, it gives CASGQAYGYTF. The chain employs TRBV19 and TRBJ1-2, with 7 bases matching TRBD1. Germline assignment: CDR1 LNHDA and CDR2 SQIVND (reference sequence). Germline trimming cut 9 bases from V and 4 bases from J; bases unmatched to any gene: 2. There are 11 residues in the CDR3.

The rearrangement uses TRBV18 and TRBJ2-2; D unclear. The CDR3 extends over 16 amino acids. Germline V gene sequence: CDR1 KGHSH, CDR2 LQKENI. Deletions cut 6 bases from V and 4 bases from J, with 18 bases between. CDR3 in amino acids: CASSERLRVVTGELFF. For the CDR3, the DNA is TGTGCCAGCTCGGAACGTCTACGGGTGGTCACCGGGGAGCTGTTTTTT.

V usage is TRBV5-6 and J usage is TRBJ2-5, with D possibly TRBD2 on 5 matching bases. V lost 7 bases and J lost 5, with 21 bases in between. Germline CDR1 and CDR2: SGHDT and YYEEEE. CDR3 length: 15 residues. The CDR3 coding sequence is TGTGCCAGCCTTAGCTACCGGGGTACTCGGGAGACCCAGTACTTC. It encodes CASLSYRGTRETQYF.

The chain employs TRBV11-3 and TRBJ1-3; D uncertain. Trimming pared 5 bases from V and 1 base from J, leaving 18 bases between. Germline CDR1 is SGHNT and CDR2 is YENEEA. CDR3 length: 17 residues. The DNA of the CDR3 is TGTGCCAGCAGCGCCGGACTGGCCCTTAGTTCTGGAAACACCATATATTTT. It is translated as CASSAGLALSSGNTIYF.

This clone was seen a single time. The chain employs TRBV28 and TRBJ1-2; D gene unclear. The CDR3 has 14 residues. The V end lost 4 bases, the J end lost 7 bases, and 16 bases lay between the germline ends. Germline lookup yields CDR1 MDHEN and CDR2 SYDVKM. The CDR3 DNA reads TGTGCCAGCAGTTCTTACTCCGGGGTGTTTGGCTACACCTTC. Amino acids: CASSSYSGVFGYTF.

V usage is TRBV11-3 and J usage is TRBJ2-1, with 13 positions matching TRBD2. The V gene's germline CDR1 is SGHNT and CDR2 YENEEA. Trimming at V came to 5 bases and at J to 10 bases, leaving 8 bases not matched to a gene. The CDR3 is made up of 15 amino acids. CDR3 sequence (DNA): TGTGCCAGCAGCCTCGGACTAGCGGGAGACGGGGAGCAGTTCTTC. Its translation: CASSLGLAGDGEQFF.

This chain joins TRBV29-1 and TRBJ1-1, with a weak D call TRBD1 (6 bases). The V end lost 4 bases, the J end lost 6 bases, and 18 bases lay between the germline ends. This CDR3 comprises 14 residues. Germline V gives CDR1 SQVTM, CDR2 ANQGSEA. For the CDR3, the DNA is TGCAGCGTTGTCAAAAGACAGGAGGTCGCTGAAGCTTTCTTT. It translates to CSVVKRQEVAEAFF.

The chain links TRBV27 to TRBJ2-1, with a weak D call TRBD2 (5 bases). With 3 bases removed from V and 7 bases from J, the gap between germline ends came to 10 bases. Germline CDR1 reads MNHEY; CDR2 reads SMNVEV (reference sequence). This CDR3 region has 13 residues. CDR3 residues: CASSLKRYNEQFF. DNA of the CDR3: TGTGCCAGCAGTTTGAAGCGGTATAATGAGCAGTTCTTC.

This rearrangement joins TRBV6-5 to TRBJ1-1; D uncertain. The CDR3 is 13 residues long. Germline values: CDR1 MNHEY, CDR2 SVGAGI. Trimming took 2 bases from V and 7 from J, leaving 11 bases between them. The CDR3 nucleotides are TGTGCCAGCAGTTACACCTTTGGAGGTGAAGCTTTCTTT. Translating it yields CASSYTFGGEAFF.

The chain couples TRBV11-3 to TRBJ2-1; D possibly corresponds to TRBD2 (5 bases). Germline V gene lookup returns CDR1 SGHNT and CDR2 YENEEA. The CDR3 has 17 residues. With 6 bases removed from V and 8 bases from J, the gap between germline ends came to 26 bases. The CDR3 sequence is CASRSRFRSDEGDEQFF. CDR3 DNA sequence: TGTGCCAGCAGGTCCAGGTTCCGGTCCGACGAGGGCGATGAGCAGTTCTTC.

The rearrangement links TRBV5-6 to TRBJ1-3, with D unclear. The CDR3 covers 15 residues. From germline, CDR1 is SGHDT and CDR2 YYEEEE. Deletions cut 2 bases from V and 0 bases from J, with 9 bases between. Here the CDR3 reads CASSFLFSSGNTIYF. CDR3 in DNA: TGTGCCAGCAGCTTCTTGTTTAGCTCTGGAAACACCATATATTTT.

The rearrangement links TRBV27 to TRBJ1-5, with 7 nucleotides matching TRBD1. The CDR3 consists of 14 residues. V trimming: 6 bases; J trimming: 4 bases; junction bases outside the gene matches: 6. The germline gives CDR1 MNHEY, CDR2 SMNVEV (reference sequence). This CDR3 reads CASRPGQVNQPQHF. DNA for the CDR3: TGTGCCAGCAGGCCCGGACAGGTGAATCAGCCCCAGCATTTT.